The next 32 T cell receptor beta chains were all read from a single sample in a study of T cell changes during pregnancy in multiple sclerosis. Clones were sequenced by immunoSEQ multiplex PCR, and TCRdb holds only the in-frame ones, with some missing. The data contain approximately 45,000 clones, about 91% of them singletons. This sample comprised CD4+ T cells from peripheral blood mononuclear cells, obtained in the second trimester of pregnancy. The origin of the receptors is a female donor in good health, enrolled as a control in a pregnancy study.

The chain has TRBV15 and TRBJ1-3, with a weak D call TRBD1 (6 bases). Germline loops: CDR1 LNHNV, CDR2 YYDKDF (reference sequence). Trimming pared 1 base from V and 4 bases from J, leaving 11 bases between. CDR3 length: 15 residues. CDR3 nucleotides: TGTGCCACCAGCAGAGGCCCTGACAGGGGAAACACCATATATTTT. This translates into CATSRGPDRGNTIYF.

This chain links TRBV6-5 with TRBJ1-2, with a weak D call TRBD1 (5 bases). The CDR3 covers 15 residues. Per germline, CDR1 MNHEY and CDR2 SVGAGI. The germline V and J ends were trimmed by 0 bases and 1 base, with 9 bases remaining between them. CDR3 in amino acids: CASSYSGVLNYGYTF. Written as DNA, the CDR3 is TGTGCCAGCAGTTACTCAGGGGTTCTTAACTATGGCTACACCTTC.

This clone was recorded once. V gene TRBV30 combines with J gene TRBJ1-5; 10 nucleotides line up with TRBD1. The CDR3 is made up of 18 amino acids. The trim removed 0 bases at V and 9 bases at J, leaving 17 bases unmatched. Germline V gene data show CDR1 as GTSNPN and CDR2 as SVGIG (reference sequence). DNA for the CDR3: TGTGCCTGGAGTGTACCCTTCTTAGGACAGGGGGGAGGATCGCCCCAGCATTTT. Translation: CAWSVPFLGQGGGSPQHF.

The CDR3: CASSAQGFETQYF. The CDR3 nucleotides are TGTGCCAGCAGCGCACAGGGGTTTGAGACCCAGTACTTC. V and J are TRBV9 and TRBJ2-5, with 7 bases that match TRBD1. The CDR3 has 13 amino acids. The ends lost 3 bases at V and 5 bases at J; junction bases unmatched: 4. Germline lookup yields CDR1 SGDLS and CDR2 YYNGEE.

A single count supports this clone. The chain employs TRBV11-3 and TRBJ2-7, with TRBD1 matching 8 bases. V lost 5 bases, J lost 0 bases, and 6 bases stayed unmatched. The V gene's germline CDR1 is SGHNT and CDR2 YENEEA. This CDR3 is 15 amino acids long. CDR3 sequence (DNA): TGTGCCAGCAGCCCCCAGGGGGCAAGCTCCTACGAGCAGTACTTC. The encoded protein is CASSPQGASSYEQYF.

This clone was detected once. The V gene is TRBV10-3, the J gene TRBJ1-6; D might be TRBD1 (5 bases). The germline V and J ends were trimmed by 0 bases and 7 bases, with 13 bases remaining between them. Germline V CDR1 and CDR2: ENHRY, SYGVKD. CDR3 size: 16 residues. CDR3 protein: CAISESQQGRNSPLHF. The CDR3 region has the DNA TGTGCCATCAGTGAGTCGCAGCAGGGTCGGAATTCACCCCTCCACTTT.

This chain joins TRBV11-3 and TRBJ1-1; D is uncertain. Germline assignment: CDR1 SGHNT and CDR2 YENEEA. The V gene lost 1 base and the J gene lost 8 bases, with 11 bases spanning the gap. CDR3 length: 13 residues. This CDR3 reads CASSLVRGSEAFF. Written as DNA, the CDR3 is TGTGCCAGCAGCTTAGTAAGAGGGTCGGAAGCTTTCTTT.

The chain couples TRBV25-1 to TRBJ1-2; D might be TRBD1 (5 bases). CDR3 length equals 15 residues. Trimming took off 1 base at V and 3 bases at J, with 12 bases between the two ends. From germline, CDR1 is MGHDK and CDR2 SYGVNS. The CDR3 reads CASSESQWGHYGYTF. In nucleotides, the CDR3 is TGTGCCAGCAGTGAATCCCAGTGGGGCCACTATGGCTACACCTTC.

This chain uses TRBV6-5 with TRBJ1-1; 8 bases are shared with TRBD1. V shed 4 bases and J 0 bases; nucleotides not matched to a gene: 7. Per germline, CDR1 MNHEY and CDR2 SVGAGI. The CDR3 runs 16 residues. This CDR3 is CASSSRTGTMNTEAFF. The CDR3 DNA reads TGTGCCAGCAGTTCCAGGACAGGGACGATGAACACTGAAGCTTTCTTT.

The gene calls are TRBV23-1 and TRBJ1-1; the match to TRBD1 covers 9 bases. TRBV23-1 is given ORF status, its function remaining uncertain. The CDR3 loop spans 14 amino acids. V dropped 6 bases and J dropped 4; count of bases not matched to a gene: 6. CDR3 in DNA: TGCGCCAGCAGACAGGGGGCGGGGGCCACTGAAGCTTTCTTT. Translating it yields CASRQGAGATEAFF.

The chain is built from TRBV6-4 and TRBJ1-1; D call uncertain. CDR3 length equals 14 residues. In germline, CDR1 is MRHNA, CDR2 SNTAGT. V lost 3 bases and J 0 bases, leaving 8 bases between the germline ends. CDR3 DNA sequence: TGTGCCAGCAGTGAAACCGAGATGAACACTGAAGCTTTCTTT. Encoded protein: CASSETEMNTEAFF.

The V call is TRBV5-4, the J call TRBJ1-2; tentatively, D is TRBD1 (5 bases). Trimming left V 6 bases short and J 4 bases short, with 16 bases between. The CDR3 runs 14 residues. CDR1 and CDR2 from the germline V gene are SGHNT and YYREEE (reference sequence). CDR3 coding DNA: TGTGCCAGCATCCAGGGCGGTTACGGCTATGGCTACACCTTC. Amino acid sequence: CASIQGGYGYGYTF.

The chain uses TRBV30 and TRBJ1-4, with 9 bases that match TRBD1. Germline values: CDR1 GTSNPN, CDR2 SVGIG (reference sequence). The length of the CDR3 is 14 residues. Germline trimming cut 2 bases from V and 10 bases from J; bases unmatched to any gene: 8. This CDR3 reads CAWSPGQGGVKLFF. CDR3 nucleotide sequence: TGTGCCTGGAGTCCGGGACAGGGTGGTGTAAAACTGTTTTTT.

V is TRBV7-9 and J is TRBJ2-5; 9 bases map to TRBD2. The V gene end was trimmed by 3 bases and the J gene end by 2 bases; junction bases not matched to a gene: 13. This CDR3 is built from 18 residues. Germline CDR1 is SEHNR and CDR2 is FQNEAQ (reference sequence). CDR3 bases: TGTGCCAGCAGCTTCGCTAGCGGGGCCTACCGGGGGCAAGAGACCCAGTACTTC. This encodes CASSFASGAYRGQETQYF.

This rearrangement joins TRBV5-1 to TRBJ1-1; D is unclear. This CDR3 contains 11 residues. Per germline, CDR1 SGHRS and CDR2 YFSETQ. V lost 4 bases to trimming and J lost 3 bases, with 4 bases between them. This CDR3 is CASSADTEAFF. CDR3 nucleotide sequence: TGCGCCAGCAGCGCGGACACTGAAGCTTTCTTT.

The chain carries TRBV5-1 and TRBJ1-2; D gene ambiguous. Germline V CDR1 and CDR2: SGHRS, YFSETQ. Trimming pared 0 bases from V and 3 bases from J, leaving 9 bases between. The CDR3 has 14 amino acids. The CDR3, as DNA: TGCGCCAGCAGCTTGGCCGGAGGCTACTATGGCTACACCTTC. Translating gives CASSLAGGYYGYTF.

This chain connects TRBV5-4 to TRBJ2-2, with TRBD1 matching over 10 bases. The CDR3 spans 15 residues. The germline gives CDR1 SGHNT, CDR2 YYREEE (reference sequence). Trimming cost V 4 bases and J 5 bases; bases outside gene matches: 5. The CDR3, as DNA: TGTGCCAGCAGCCGCGGACAGGGGGTAACCGGGGAGCTGTTTTTT. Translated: CASSRGQGVTGELFF.

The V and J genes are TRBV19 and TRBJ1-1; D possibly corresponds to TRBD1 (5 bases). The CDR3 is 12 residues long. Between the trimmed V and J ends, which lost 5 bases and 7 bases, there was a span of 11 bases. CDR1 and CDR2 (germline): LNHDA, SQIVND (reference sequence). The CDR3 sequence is CASSFLGGEAFF. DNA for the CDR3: TGTGCCAGTAGTTTCCTGGGGGGTGAAGCTTTCTTT. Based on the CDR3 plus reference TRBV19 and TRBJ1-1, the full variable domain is DGGITQSPKYLFRKEGQNVTLSCEQNLNHDAMYWYRQDPGQGLRLIYYSQIVNDFQKGDIAEGYSVSREKKESFPLTVTSAQKNPTAFYLCASSFLGGEAFFGQGTRLTVV.

In DNA form, the CDR3 reads TGTGCCATCAGTGGGACAGGGCAGGGCACTGAAGCTTTCTTT. Residues: CAISGTGQGTEAFF. This rearrangement joins TRBV10-3 to TRBJ1-1; 8 bases match TRBD1. Trimming at V came to 4 bases and at J to 4 bases, leaving 5 bases not matched to a gene. Germline V gene data show CDR1 as ENHRY and CDR2 as SYGVKD. CDR3 length: 14 amino acids.

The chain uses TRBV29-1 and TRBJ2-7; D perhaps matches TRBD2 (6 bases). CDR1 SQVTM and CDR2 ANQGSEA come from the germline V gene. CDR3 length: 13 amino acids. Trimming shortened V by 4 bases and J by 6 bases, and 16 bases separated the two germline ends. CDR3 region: CSVVTFGGSEQYF. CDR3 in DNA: TGCAGCGTTGTGACATTTGGGGGGAGCGAGCAGTACTTC.

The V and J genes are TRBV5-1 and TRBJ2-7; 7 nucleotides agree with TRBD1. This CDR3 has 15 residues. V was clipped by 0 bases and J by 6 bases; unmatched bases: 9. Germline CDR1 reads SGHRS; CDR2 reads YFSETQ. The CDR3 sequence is CASSLEQGRGSEQYF. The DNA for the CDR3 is TGCGCCAGCAGCTTGGAACAGGGGAGAGGAAGCGAGCAGTACTTC. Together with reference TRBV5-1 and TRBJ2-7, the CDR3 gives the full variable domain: KAGVTQTPRYLIKTRGQQVTLSCSPISGHRSVSWYQQTPGQGLQFLFEYFSETQRNKGNFPGRFSGRQFSNSRSEMNVSTLELGDSALYLCASSLEQGRGSEQYFGPGTRLTVT.

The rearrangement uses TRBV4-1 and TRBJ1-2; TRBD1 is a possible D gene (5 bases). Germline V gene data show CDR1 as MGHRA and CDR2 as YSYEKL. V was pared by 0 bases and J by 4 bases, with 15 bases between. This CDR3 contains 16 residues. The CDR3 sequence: CASSQESQGLIYGYTF. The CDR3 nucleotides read TGCGCCAGCAGCCAAGAAAGTCAGGGCTTAATCTATGGCTACACCTTC.

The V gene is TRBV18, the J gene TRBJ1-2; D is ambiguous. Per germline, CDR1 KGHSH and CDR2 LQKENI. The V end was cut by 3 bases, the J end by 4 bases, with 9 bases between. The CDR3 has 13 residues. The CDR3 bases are TGTGCCAGCTCACCCCCAGACACCTATGGCTACACCTTC. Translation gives CASSPPDTYGYTF.

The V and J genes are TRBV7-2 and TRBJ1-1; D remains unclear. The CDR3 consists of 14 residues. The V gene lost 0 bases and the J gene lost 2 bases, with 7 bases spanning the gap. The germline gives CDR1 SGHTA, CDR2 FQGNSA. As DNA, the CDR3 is TGTGCCAGCAGCTTAGCGCAGGTTAACACTGAAGCTTTCTTT. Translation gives CASSLAQVNTEAFF. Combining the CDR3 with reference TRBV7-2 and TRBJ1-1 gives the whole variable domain GAGVSQSPSNKVTEKGKDVELRCDPISGHTALYWYRQSLGQGLEFLIYFQGNSAPDKSGLPSDRFSAERTGGSVSTLTIQRTQQEDSAVYLCASSLAQVNTEAFFGQGTRLTVV.

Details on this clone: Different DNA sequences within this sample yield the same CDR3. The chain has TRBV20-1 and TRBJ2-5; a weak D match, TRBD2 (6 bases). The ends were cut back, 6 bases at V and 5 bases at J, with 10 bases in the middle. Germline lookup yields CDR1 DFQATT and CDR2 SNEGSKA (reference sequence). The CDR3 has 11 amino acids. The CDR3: CSARRGETQYF. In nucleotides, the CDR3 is TGCAGTGCCAGACGGGGGGAGACCCAGTACTTC.

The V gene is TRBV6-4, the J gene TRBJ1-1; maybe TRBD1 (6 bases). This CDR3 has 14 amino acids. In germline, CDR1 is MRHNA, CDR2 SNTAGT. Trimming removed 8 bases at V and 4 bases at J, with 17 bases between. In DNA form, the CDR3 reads TGTGCCAGCTCCCCCGGGGGGCAACCCACTGAAGCTTTCTTT. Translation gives CASSPGGQPTEAFF.

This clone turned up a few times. DNA for the CDR3: TGTGCCTGGAGTGTAGAATCTAGCGGGGGGGCTGCAGATACGCAGTATTTT. It is translated as CAWSVESSGGAADTQYF. This chain links TRBV30 with TRBJ2-3; 12 bases map to TRBD2. V gave up 0 bases and J gave up 4 bases; unmatched junction bases: 8. This CDR3 is 17 amino acids long. Germline V gene lookup returns CDR1 GTSNPN and CDR2 SVGIG (reference sequence).

The CDR3 DNA reads TGTGCCAGCAAGGCGACAGGGGAGGATCAGCCCCAGCATTTT. It specifies CASKATGEDQPQHF. V is TRBV6-1 and J is TRBJ1-5, with 8 bases matching TRBD1. From germline, CDR1 is MNHNS and CDR2 SASEGT. The CDR3 is made up of 14 amino acids. The V and J ends lost 7 bases and 5 bases, in that order; junction bases with no gene match: 7.

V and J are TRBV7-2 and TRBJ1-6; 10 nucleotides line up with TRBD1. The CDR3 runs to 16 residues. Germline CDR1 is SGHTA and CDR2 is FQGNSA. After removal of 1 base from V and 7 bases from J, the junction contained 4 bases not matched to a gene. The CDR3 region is CASSLVMGQGNSPLHF. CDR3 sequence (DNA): TGTGCCAGCAGCTTAGTTATGGGACAGGGGAATTCACCCCTCCACTTT.

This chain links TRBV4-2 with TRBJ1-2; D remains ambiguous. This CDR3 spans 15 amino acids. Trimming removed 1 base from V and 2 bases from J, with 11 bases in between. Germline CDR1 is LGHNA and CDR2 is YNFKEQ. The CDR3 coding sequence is TGTGCCAGCAGCCAAGGAACGGGAGAAAACTATGGCTACACCTTC. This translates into CASSQGTGENYGYTF.

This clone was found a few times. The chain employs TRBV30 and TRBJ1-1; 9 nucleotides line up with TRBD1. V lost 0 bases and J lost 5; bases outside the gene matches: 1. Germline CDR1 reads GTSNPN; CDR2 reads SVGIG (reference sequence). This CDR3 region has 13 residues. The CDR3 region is CAWSVQGATEAFF. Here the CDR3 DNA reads TGTGCCTGGAGTGTACAGGGGGCAACTGAAGCTTTCTTT.

CDR3 DNA sequence: TGTGCCAGCAGGGCTAGCGGGGGGCAGAAAAATGAGCAGTTCTTC. It translates to CASRASGGQKNEQFF. The V gene is TRBV2, the J gene TRBJ2-1, with 11 bases identical to TRBD2. CDR1 is SNHLY and CDR2 is FYNNEI in the germline V gene. The CDR3 totals 15 residues. With 6 bases clipped from V and 7 bases from J, the junction kept 8 bases outside the gene matches.